This TCR beta chain appears in the sequencing data of a study of cytomegalovirus exposure and HLA in healthy donors (dated 2017 in TCRdb). As for the study more broadly: According to a later analysis, the 120 or so validation repertoires were produced on the same platform as the 666 repertoires of the first cohort. The aim of the study was to test whether cataloging public T cell receptors could identify signatures of past pathogen exposure. A separate validation cohort of about 110 different subjects was used in addition to the approximately 670-subject first cohort. The study combined high-throughput TCR immunosequencing, statistical association of individual TCRs with disease status, and machine learning to predict cytomegalovirus infection status. General findings and caveats noted by the study authors: In both the original and validation cohorts, the classifier was reported to diagnose cytomegalovirus status with high specificity and sensitivity. All 110 or so repertoires were used to score co-occurrence in the validation cohort in a later analysis, because that analysis had no HLA typing for the cohort. In the study, approximately 160 TCR beta chains were listed as associated with cytomegalovirus. A later analysis found that TCRs clustered in the first cohort also tended to co-occur in the approximately 120 validation repertoires, with roughly 95% of cluster scores above 0. Most TCR sequences were observed very rarely across donors, whereas some public TCRs were present in many individuals. The authors suggested that the approach could potentially be generalized to other disease states and immunological phenotypes. In vitro tests confirmed that a few of the cytomegalovirus-associated TCR beta chains recognize cytomegalovirus antigens.

Donors formed part of the validation cohort, which comprised over a hundred subjects and was distinct from the first cohort of 690 or so subjects. The library was generated by the immunoSEQ multiplex PCR assay. The authors' analysis ran thus. A statistical classification framework was built to diagnose cytomegalovirus status from the catalog of TCR beta chain sequences. TCRdb re-hosts the immuneACCESS table, in-frame sequences only. Its copies lack some clones; in the studies checked, an unresolved V gene accounts for under half of them, and the cause for the rest is not known. V and J calls plus clone size are reproduced from that table; the DNA served to infer D and trimming. This sample gives under 65,000 clones in total; roughly 96% of them show up just once. The ten biggest clones cover almost 6% of the sample. As to this clone: Its antigen specificity is not known. No qualities accompany the bases; no much larger clone lies one base away.

V is cut back by 4 bases and J by 0 bases, with 5 bases in the junction unmatched. Including the terminal cysteine and phenylalanine, the CDR3 comprises 15 residues. The DNA shown is the 45-base CDR3, in frame from base 1. The germline V gene yields SGHAT for CDR1 and FQNNGV for CDR2. The specimen sequenced was PBMCs. This chain is built from TRBV11-2 and TRBJ2-7; a stretch of 8 junction bases matches TRBD1. This receptor was taken from a woman younger than 35 in good health and CMV-seropositive. The CDR3 is CASSSYRGSSYEQYF. The DNA sequence is as follows: TGTGCCAGCAGCTCATACAGGGGGAGCTCCTACGAGCAGTACTTC.